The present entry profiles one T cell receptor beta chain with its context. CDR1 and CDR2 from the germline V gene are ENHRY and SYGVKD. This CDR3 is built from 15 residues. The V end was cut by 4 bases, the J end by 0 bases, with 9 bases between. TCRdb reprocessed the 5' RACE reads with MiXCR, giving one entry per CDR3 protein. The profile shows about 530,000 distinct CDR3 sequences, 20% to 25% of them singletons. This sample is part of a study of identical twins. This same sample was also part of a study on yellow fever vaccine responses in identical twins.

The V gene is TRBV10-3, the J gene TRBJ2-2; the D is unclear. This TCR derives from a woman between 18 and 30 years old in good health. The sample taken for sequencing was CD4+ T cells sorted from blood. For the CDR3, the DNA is TGTGCCATCAGTGGTCAGGACGCGAACACCGGGGAGCTGTTTTTT. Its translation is CAISGQDANTGELFF.